The rows below give T cell receptor beta chains drawn from one sample of a study of blood T cell repertoires in COVID-19. Clones were read by immunoSEQ multiplex PCR, and TCRdb kept only the in-frame ones, dropping some. The table lists 200,000 to 250,000 clones, about nine tenths of them singletons. Specimen: peripheral blood. The receptors come from a man aged 55 to 70 who had recovered from COVID-19. Both conserved end residues are part of each CDR3. A D gene is named only where the DNA matches it firmly. Clone sizes are given selectively: once, few, many, or a class where the clone is expanded.

CATRQTGNTEAFF TGTGCCACCAGGCAGACAGGGAACACTGAAGCTTTCTTT TRBJ1-1 TRBV24-1 . .
CASSQNPGQSSYGYTF TGTGCCAGCAGCCAAAACCCGGGACAGTCTTCCTATGGCTACACCTTC TRBJ1-2 TRBV7-8 TRBD1 .
CASSLLSGTKIYEQYF TGTGCCAGCAGCCTTCTCTCCGGGACTAAAATTTACGAGCAGTACTTC TRBJ2-7 TRBV3-1/TRBV3-2 TRBD2 .
CASSQGVSTDTQYF TGTGCCAGCAGCCAAGGAGTGAGCACAGATACGCAGTATTTT TRBJ2-3 TRBV3-1/TRBV3-2 . few
CASSTDRAYEQYF TGTGCCAGTAGTACCGACAGGGCTTACGAGCAGTACTTC TRBJ2-7 TRBV19 TRBD1 .
CASSLNGRTDTQYF TGTGCCAGCAGCTTAAACGGGAGGACAGATACGCAGTATTTT TRBJ2-3 TRBV5-4 TRBD2 .
CASSSGRDRGLGEQYF TGTGCCAGCAGCTCAGGACGGGACAGGGGGCTGGGTGAGCAGTACTTC TRBJ2-7 TRBV5-4 TRBD1 .
CASSQGATSTDTQYF TGTGCCAGCAGCCAGGGGGCGACTAGCACAGATACGCAGTATTTT TRBJ2-3 TRBV3-1/TRBV3-2 . .
CASSLGGSGGRNEQFF TGTGCCAGCAGCTTAGGCGGCTCGGGAGGTCGGAATGAGCAGTTCTTC TRBJ2-1 TRBV11-3 TRBD2 .
CASSTEQGSYEQYF TGTGCCAGCAGTACGGAACAGGGTTCCTACGAGCAGTACTTC TRBJ2-7 TRBV6-5 . .
CASSPGTSGSSDTQYF TGTGCCAGCAGCCCCGGGACTAGCGGGAGTTCGGATACGCAGTATTTT TRBJ2-3 TRBV7-2 TRBD2 .
CASSINSAAGRSGTQYF TGTGCCAGTAGTATAAACTCGGCGGCGGGGAGGTCTGGGACCCAGTACTTC TRBJ2-5 TRBV19 . .
CASREWSTDTQYF TGTGCCAGCAGAGAGTGGTCCACAGATACGCAGTATTTT TRBJ2-3 TRBV27 . .
CASSPGGLAGGNEQFF TGTGCCAGCAGCCCCGGAGGACTAGCGGGAGGGAATGAGCAGTTCTTC TRBJ2-1 TRBV9 TRBD2 .
CASSMTTFREQYF TGTGCCAGTAGTATGACTACCTTCCGGGAGCAGTACTTC TRBJ2-7 TRBV19 . .
CASSRRGGADTQYF TGTGCCAGCAGTCGCCGGGGGGGGGCGGATACGCAGTATTTT TRBJ2-3 TRBV2 TRBD2 .
CASSVEGAGYNEQFF TGTGCCAGCAGCGTAGAGGGGGCTGGGTACAATGAGCAGTTCTTC TRBJ2-1 TRBV9 TRBD1 .
CASSVASAGNTIYF TGTGCCAGCAGCGTAGCTTCGGCTGGAAACACCATATATTTT TRBJ1-3 TRBV9 . .
CASSEGQGRSPLHF TGTGCCAGCAGCGAGGGACAGGGGCGGTCACCCCTCCACTTT TRBJ1-6 TRBV3-1/TRBV3-2 TRBD1 .
CASGFLAGGPGTGELFF TGTGCTAGTGGTTTTTTAGCGGGGGGTCCAGGCACCGGGGAGCTGTTTTTT TRBJ2-2 TRBV12-5 TRBD2 .
CASSVRQGIAGELFF TGTGCCAGCAGCGTAAGACAGGGAATCGCCGGGGAGCTGTTTTTT TRBJ2-2 TRBV7-9 TRBD1 .
CASSPPSGTGMYEQYF TGTGCCAGCTCACCACCGTCCGGGACAGGAATGTACGAGCAGTACTTC TRBJ2-7 TRBV18 TRBD1 .
CASSFSSGRAAEQFF TGTGCCAGCAGCTTCTCAAGCGGGAGGGCCGCTGAGCAGTTCTTC TRBJ2-1 TRBV11-1 TRBD2 .